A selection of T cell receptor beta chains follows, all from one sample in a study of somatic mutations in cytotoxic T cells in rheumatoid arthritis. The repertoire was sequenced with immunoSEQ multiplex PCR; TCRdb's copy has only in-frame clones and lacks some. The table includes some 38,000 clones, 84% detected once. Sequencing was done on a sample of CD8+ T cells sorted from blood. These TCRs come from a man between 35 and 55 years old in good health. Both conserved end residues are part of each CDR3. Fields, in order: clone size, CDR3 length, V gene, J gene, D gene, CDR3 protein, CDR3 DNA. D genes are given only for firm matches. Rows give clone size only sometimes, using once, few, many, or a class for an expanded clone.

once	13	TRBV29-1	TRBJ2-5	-	CSLEGGNPETQYF	TGCAGCCTCGAGGGGGGAAATCCAGAGACCCAGTACTTC
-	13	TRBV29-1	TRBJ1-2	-	CSAYTGSNYGYTF	TGCAGCGCCTACACAGGGTCTAACTATGGCTACACCTTC
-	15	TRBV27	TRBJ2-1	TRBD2	CASTLGYDFGGEQFF	TGTGCCAGCACCCTAGGGTACGATTTCGGGGGGGAGCAGTTCTTC
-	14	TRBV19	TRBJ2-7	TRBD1	CATMDRASGYEQYF	TGTGCCACCATGGACAGGGCGAGCGGCTACGAGCAGTACTTC
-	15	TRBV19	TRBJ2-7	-	CASSIDLAGSYEQYF	TGTGCCAGTAGTATAGATTTGGCCGGCTCCTACGAGCAGTACTTC
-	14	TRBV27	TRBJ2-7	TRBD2	CASSTKGLADEQYF	TGTGCCAGCAGTACCAAAGGACTAGCGGACGAGCAGTACTTC
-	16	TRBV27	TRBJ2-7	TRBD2	CASRAQRGGPPYEQYF	TGTGCCAGCAGAGCCCAGCGCGGGGGACCTCCCTACGAGCAGTACTTC
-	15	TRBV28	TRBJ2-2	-	CASSFKGSYTGELFF	TGTGCCAGCAGTTTCAAAGGCTCGTACACCGGGGAGCTGTTTTTT
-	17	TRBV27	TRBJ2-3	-	CASSLSIGTQDTDTQYF	TGTGCCAGCAGTTTATCGATTGGGACGCAGGACACAGATACGCAGTATTTT
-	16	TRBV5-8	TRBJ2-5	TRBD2	CASSWGLAGRRETQYF	TGTGCCAGCAGCTGGGGACTAGCGGGAAGGCGGGAGACCCAGTACTTC
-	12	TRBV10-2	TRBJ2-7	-	CASSRGSYEQYF	TGCGCCAGCAGTAGGGGTTCGTACGAGCAGTACTTC
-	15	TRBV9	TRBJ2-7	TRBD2	CASSVGAGEGREQYF	TGTGCCAGCAGCGTAGGGGCGGGAGAGGGGCGCGAGCAGTACTTC
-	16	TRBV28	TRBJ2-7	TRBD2	CASSILASGRYYEQYF	TGTGCCAGCAGTATACTGGCTAGCGGGAGATATTACGAGCAGTACTTC
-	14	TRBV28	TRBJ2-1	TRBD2	CASISGLADNEQFF	TGTGCCAGCATCTCGGGACTAGCGGACAATGAGCAGTTCTTC
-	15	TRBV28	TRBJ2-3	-	CASSLYRGSTDTQYF	TGTGCCAGCAGTTTATACAGAGGGAGCACAGATACGCAGTATTTT
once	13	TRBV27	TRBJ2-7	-	CASSLLASYEQYF	TGTGCCAGCAGTTTATTGGCTTCCTACGAGCAGTACTTC
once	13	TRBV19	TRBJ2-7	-	CASSMVGEDLQYF	TGTGCCAGTAGTATGGTCGGAGAGGACCTGCAGTACTTC
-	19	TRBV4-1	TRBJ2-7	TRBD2	CASSPGGTSGKRGFYEQYF	TGCGCCAGCAGCCCGGGAGGGACTAGCGGGAAGAGGGGGTTCTACGAGCAGTACTTC
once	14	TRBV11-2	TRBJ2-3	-	CASSFYSMSDTQYF	TGTGCCAGCAGCTTCTATAGCATGTCAGATACGCAGTATTTT
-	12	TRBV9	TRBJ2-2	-	CASNSPTGELFF	TGTGCCAGCAACTCACCGACCGGGGAGCTGTTTTTT
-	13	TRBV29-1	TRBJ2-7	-	CSAKGGSTYEQYF	TGCAGCGCCAAAGGGGGGTCCACCTACGAGCAGTACTTC
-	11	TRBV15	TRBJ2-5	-	CATGPQETQYF	TGTGCCACCGGCCCCCAAGAGACCCAGTACTTC
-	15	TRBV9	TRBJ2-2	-	CASSVWRENTGELFF	TGTGCCAGCAGCGTATGGCGGGAGAACACCGGGGAGCTGTTTTTT
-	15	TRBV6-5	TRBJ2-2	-	CASSYLQGWDGELFF	TGTGCCAGCAGTTACTTACAGGGTTGGGACGGGGAGCTGTTTTTT
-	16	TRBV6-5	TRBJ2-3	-	CASSYSLDGGTDTQYF	TGTGCCAGCAGTTACTCTCTAGATGGGGGCACAGATACGCAGTATTTT
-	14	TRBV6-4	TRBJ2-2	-	CASSLGPDTGELFF	TGTGCCAGCAGTTTGGGACCAGACACCGGGGAGCTGTTTTTT
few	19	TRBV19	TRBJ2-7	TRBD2	CASSPPWPSGRADPGEQYF	TGTGCCAGTAGTCCCCCGTGGCCTAGCGGGAGGGCCGATCCAGGCGAGCAGTACTTC
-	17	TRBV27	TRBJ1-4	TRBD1	CASSIGQGTATNEKLFF	TGTGCCAGCAGTATCGGACAGGGGACGGCAACTAATGAAAAACTGTTTTTT
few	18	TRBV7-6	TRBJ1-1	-	CASSVRRGKDSMNTEAFF	TGTGCCAGCAGCGTCCGAAGGGGGAAAGACAGCATGAACACTGAAGCTTTCTTT
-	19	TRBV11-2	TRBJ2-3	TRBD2	CASSLRFLAGGRGADTQYF	TGTGCCAGCAGCCTTAGGTTTCTAGCGGGAGGGCGGGGAGCAGATACGCAGTATTTT
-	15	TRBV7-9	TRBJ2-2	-	CASSPGSGPAGELFF	TGTGCCAGCAGCCCGGGGTCAGGACCCGCCGGGGAGCTGTTTTTT
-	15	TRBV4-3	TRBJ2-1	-	CASSLSLGSYNEQFF	TGCGCCAGCAGCCTCTCACTAGGCTCCTACAATGAGCAGTTCTTC
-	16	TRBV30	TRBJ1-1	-	CAWSTRYSLLPTEAFF	TGTGCCTGGAGTACTCGATACAGTCTCCTCCCGACTGAAGCTTTCTTT
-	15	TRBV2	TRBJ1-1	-	CASSETYNGGAGAFF	TGTGCCAGCAGTGAAACTTACAATGGGGGGGCGGGAGCTTTCTTT
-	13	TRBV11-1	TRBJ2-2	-	CASSPRDTGELFF	TGTGCCAGCAGCCCCCGGGACACCGGGGAGCTGTTTTTT
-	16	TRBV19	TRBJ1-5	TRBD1	CASSSPGQGINQPQHF	TGTGCCAGTAGCTCACCGGGACAGGGGATTAATCAGCCCCAGCATTTT